The source of this T cell receptor (beta chain) is a study of identical twins' blood T cells. The study, taken as a whole, reports: Shared CDR3 clonotype counts between two donors mainly tracked the product of their cloneset sizes, twins included. Even for out-of-frame TCRbeta, twins reportedly shared V gene usage much more than unrelated donors.

TCRdb used MiXCR to reprocess the 5' RACE reads, holding one entry per CDR3 protein. The sample lists roughly 380,000 distinct CDR3 sequences; around 30% were seen once. V shed 3 bases and J shed 3 bases, with 16 bases lying between them. Germline CDR1 is DFQATT and CDR2 is SNEGSKA (reference sequence). This CDR3 has 15 residues. The donors were healthy female monozygous twins, three pairs in total. All three twin pairs grew up together with likely shared infections and vaccines. This clonotype appeared once. No antigen is known for it. This TCR was sampled from a woman aged 18 to 50 in good health. The chain recombines TRBV20-1 with TRBJ2-3; D ambiguous. The sample comprised PBMCs. CDR3 amino acids: CSARAGSSITDTQYF. As DNA, the CDR3 is TGCAGTGCTAGGGCCGGGTCTAGTATAACAGATACGCAGTATTTT.